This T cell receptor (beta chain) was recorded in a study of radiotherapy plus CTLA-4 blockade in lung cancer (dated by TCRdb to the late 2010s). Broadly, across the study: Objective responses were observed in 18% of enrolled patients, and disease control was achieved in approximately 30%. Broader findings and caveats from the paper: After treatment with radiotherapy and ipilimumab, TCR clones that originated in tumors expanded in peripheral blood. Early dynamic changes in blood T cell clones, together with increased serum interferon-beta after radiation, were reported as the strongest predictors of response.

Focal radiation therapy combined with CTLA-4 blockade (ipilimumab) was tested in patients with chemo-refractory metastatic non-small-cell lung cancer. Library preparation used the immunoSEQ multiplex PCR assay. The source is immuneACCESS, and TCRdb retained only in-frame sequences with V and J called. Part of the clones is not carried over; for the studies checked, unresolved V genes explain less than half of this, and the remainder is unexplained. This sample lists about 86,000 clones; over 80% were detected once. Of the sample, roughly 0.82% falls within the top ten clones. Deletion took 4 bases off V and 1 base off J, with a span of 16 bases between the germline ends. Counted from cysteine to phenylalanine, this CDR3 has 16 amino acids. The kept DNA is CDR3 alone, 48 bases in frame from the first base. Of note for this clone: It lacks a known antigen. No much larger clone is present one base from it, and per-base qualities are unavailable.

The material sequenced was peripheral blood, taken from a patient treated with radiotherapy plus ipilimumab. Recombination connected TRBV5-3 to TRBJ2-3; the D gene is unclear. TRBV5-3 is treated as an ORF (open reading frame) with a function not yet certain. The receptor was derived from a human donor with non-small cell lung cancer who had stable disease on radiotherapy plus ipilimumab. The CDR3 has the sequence CARSPPSGPGTDTQYF. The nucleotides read TGTGCCAGAAGCCCCCCCTCCGGCCCCGGCACAGATACGCAGTATTTT.